This TCR beta chain was sequenced for a study of cytomegalovirus exposure and HLA in healthy donors. Study-level background: An early data release held about 85 million unique TCRs from HLA-typed donors.

Broader study findings: Some V segments (TRBV6-2 and TRBV6-3 among them) were excluded as indistinguishable.

In its sample, this clone was seen a few times. Its target is not known. The CDR3 sequence is 16 residues long. Germline assignment: CDR1 LGHNA and CDR2 YSLEER. V dropped 0 bases and J dropped 7; count of bases not matched to a gene: 7. Primers: 60 Vbeta forward and 13 Jbeta reverse. Produced via immunoSEQ multiplex PCR; TCRdb's table is partial and in-frame only. This table has 240,000 or so clones, more than 75% appearing once. The V gene is TRBV4-3, the J gene TRBJ2-2; 8 nucleotides line up with TRBD1. The origin of this receptor is a woman in her 40s in good health and CMV-seropositive. The material sequenced was PBMCs. The CDR3 coding sequence is TGCGCCAGCAGCCAAGAGGTTGGACAGGGAATCGGGGAGCTGTTTTTT. This sequence encodes CASSQEVGQGIGELFF.